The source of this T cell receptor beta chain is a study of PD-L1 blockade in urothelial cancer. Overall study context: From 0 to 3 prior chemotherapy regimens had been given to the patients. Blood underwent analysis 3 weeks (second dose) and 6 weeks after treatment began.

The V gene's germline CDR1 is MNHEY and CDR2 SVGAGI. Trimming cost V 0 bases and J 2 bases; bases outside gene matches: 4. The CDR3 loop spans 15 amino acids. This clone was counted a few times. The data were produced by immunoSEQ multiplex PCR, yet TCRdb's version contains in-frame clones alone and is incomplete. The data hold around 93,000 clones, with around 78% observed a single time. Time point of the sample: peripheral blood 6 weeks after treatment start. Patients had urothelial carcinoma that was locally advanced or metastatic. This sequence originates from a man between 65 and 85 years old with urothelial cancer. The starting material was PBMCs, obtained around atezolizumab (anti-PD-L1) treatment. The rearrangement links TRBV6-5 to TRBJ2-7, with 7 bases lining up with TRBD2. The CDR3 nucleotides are TGTGCCAGCAGTTACTCTAGCGGGCGTACCTACGAGCAGTACTTC. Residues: CASSYSSGRTYEQYF.